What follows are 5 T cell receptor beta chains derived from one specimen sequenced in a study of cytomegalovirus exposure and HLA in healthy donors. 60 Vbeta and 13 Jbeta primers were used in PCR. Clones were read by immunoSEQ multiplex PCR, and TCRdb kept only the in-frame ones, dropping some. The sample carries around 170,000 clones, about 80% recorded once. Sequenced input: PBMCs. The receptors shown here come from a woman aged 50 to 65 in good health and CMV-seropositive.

CDR3 in amino acids: CASSNTGTTYEQYF. CDR3 DNA sequence: TGTGCCAGCAGCAATACAGGGACGACGTACGAGCAGTACTTC. The V call is TRBV7-2, the J call TRBJ2-5; tentative D call: TRBD1 (6 bases). TRBJ2-7 explains the end of the DNA better; the J call may be wrong. CDR1 is SGHTA and CDR2 is FQGNSA in the germline V gene. This CDR3 has 14 amino acids.

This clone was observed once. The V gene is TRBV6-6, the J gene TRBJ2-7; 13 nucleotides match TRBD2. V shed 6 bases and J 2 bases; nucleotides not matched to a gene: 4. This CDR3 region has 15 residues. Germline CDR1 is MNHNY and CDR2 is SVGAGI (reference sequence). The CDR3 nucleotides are TGTGCCAGCAGGGTTGGACTAGCGGGGGCCTACGAGCAGTACTTC. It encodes CASRVGLAGAYEQYF.

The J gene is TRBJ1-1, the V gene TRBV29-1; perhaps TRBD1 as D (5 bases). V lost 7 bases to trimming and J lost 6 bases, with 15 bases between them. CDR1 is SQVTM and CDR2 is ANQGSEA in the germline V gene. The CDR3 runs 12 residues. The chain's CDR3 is CSAPRPGAEAFF. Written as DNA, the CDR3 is TGCAGCGCCCCCCGTCCGGGGGCTGAAGCTTTCTTT.

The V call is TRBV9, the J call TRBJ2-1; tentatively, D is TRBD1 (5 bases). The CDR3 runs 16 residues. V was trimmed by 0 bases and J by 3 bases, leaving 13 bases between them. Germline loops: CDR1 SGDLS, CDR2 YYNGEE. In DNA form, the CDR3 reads TGTGCCAGCAGCGTAGGGCAGGGTAGTCACTACAATGAGCAGTTCTTC. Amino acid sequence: CASSVGQGSHYNEQFF.

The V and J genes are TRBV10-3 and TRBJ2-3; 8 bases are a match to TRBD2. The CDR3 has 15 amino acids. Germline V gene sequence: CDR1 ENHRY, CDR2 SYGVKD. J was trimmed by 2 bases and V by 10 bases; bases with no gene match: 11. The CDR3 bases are TGTGCCACCAAGAAGGCGGGACTAGACACAGATACGCAGTATTTT. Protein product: CATKKAGLDTDTQYF.